A selection of T cell receptor beta chains follows, all from one sample in a study of blood T cell repertoires in COVID-19. Measured with immunoSEQ multiplex PCR; TCRdb has only the in-frame clones, and not every one. The sample lists about 130,000 clones; about 85% were seen once. Sequencing input: peripheral blood. The receptors come from a man aged 35 to 55 with active or convalescent COVID-19. Both conserved end residues are part of each CDR3. The D gene is left open where the match is weak. Only part of the rows carry a size: once, few, many, or a class if the clone is expanded.

d_gene: -
abundance: few
j_gene: TRBJ1-2
v_gene: TRBV10-3
CDR3nt: TGTGCCATCAGTGTCGACAGCTATGGCTACACCTTC
CDR3aa: CAISVDSYGYTF

d_gene: TRBD2
abundance: -
j_gene: TRBJ2-3
v_gene: TRBV29-1
CDR3nt: TGCAGCGTCTCGCACGGCGGGACTACCGATACGCAGTATTTT
CDR3aa: CSVSHGGTTDTQYF

d_gene: -
abundance: -
j_gene: TRBJ1-6
v_gene: TRBV7-9
CDR3nt: TGTGCCAGCACCCCCGGGGGGCTTGATAATTCACCCCTCCACTTT
CDR3aa: CASTPGGLDNSPLHF

d_gene: TRBD2
abundance: -
j_gene: TRBJ2-2
v_gene: TRBV7-2
CDR3nt: TGTGCCAGCAGCTCTCCCGGACCGAATAGCGGGGTCGGGGAGCTGTTTTTT
CDR3aa: CASSSPGPNSGVGELFF

d_gene: TRBD2
abundance: -
j_gene: TRBJ2-2
v_gene: TRBV7-3
CDR3nt: TGTGCCAGCAGCTCCCCCGGGGTAGCGGGGGTGCCCGGGGAGCTGTTTTTT
CDR3aa: CASSSPGVAGVPGELFF

d_gene: TRBD1
abundance: -
j_gene: TRBJ2-1
v_gene: TRBV12-5
CDR3nt: TGTGCTAGTGCCGAGCCGACAGGGCGCTATTCCTACAATGAGCAGTTCTTC
CDR3aa: CASAEPTGRYSYNEQFF

d_gene: -
abundance: -
j_gene: TRBJ2-5
v_gene: TRBV3-1/TRBV3-2
CDR3nt: TGTGCCAGCAGCCGGGGCCAGCCCCAAGAGACCCAGTACTTC
CDR3aa: CASSRGQPQETQYF

d_gene: -
abundance: -
j_gene: TRBJ2-3
v_gene: TRBV3-1/TRBV3-2
CDR3nt: TGTGCCAGCAGCCAAGATGGGGGGGCCAGGGATACGCAGTATTTT
CDR3aa: CASSQDGGARDTQYF

d_gene: -
abundance: -
j_gene: TRBJ2-3
v_gene: TRBV10-3
CDR3nt: TGTGCCATCGGGGCAGCAGAGCACACAGATACGCAGTATTTT
CDR3aa: CAIGAAEHTDTQYF

d_gene: TRBD1
abundance: -
j_gene: TRBJ1-3
v_gene: TRBV5-1
CDR3nt: TGCGCCAGCCAGGGACAGGGCCCCGGAAACACCATATATTTT
CDR3aa: CASQGQGPGNTIYF

d_gene: TRBD1
abundance: -
j_gene: TRBJ1-4
v_gene: TRBV4-3
CDR3nt: TGCGCCAGCAGCCAAGAGGGGGACAGGTTTAATGAAAAACTGTTTTTT
CDR3aa: CASSQEGDRFNEKLFF

d_gene: -
abundance: -
j_gene: TRBJ1-6
v_gene: TRBV18
CDR3nt: TGTGCCAGCTCAAGTTGGCCCGAGGCTAAGTCACCCCTCCACTTT
CDR3aa: CASSSWPEAKSPLHF

d_gene: TRBD1
abundance: -
j_gene: TRBJ2-7
v_gene: TRBV7-2
CDR3nt: TGTGCCAGCAGGGACTCGCCGGGACAGAGCTCCTACGAGCAGTACTTC
CDR3aa: CASRDSPGQSSYEQYF

d_gene: -
abundance: -
j_gene: TRBJ1-2
v_gene: TRBV20-1
CDR3nt: TGCAGTGCTAGCCAGTTGTATGGCTACACCTTC
CDR3aa: CSASQLYGYTF

d_gene: TRBD2
abundance: once
j_gene: TRBJ2-1
v_gene: TRBV19
CDR3nt: TGTGCCAGTAGTGCTTATGCGGGGGGGTACAATGAGCAGTTCTTC
CDR3aa: CASSAYAGGYNEQFF

d_gene: -
abundance: -
j_gene: TRBJ1-1
v_gene: TRBV9
CDR3nt: TGTGCCAGCAGCCCACGAGCCCCCATGGTGAGGAACACTGAAGCTTTCTTT
CDR3aa: CASSPRAPMVRNTEAFF

d_gene: TRBD1
abundance: few
j_gene: TRBJ1-3
v_gene: TRBV9
CDR3nt: TGTGCCAGCAGCGTAGCGACAGGGGGAAACACCATATATTTT
CDR3aa: CASSVATGGNTIYF

d_gene: TRBD1
abundance: -
j_gene: TRBJ1-1
v_gene: TRBV5-1
CDR3nt: TGCGCCAGCAGCGGGGCGGGACAGGGGAACACTGAAGCTTTCTTT
CDR3aa: CASSGAGQGNTEAFF

d_gene: TRBD1
abundance: -
j_gene: TRBJ2-2
v_gene: TRBV5-4
CDR3nt: TGTGCCAGCAGCGCCGGGACAGGGGGCGGCACCGGGGAGCTGTTTTTT
CDR3aa: CASSAGTGGGTGELFF

d_gene: TRBD1
abundance: -
j_gene: TRBJ2-7
v_gene: TRBV7-9
CDR3nt: TGTGCCAGCAGCAATAACCGGGACAGGGTATTCTACGAGCAGTACTTC
CDR3aa: CASSNNRDRVFYEQYF

d_gene: -
abundance: -
j_gene: TRBJ2-2
v_gene: TRBV21-1
CDR3nt: TGTGCCAGCGTACCGGGACTAGCGGGGGATAACACCGGGGAGCTGTTTTTT
CDR3aa: CASVPGLAGDNTGELFF

d_gene: -
abundance: -
j_gene: TRBJ2-5
v_gene: TRBV29-1
CDR3nt: TGCAGCGGCGGACTCTTGGGAGAGACCCAGTACTTC
CDR3aa: CSGGLLGETQYF

d_gene: TRBD1
abundance: -
j_gene: TRBJ1-2
v_gene: TRBV3-1/TRBV3-2
CDR3nt: TGTGCCAGCAGCCCATTCCCGGGACAGCATCTTAACTATGGCTACACCTTC
CDR3aa: CASSPFPGQHLNYGYTF

d_gene: TRBD2
abundance: -
j_gene: TRBJ2-5
v_gene: TRBV3-1/TRBV3-2
CDR3nt: TGTGCCAGCAGCCCTAGCGGGGGGCCCCAAGAGACCCAGTACTTC
CDR3aa: CASSPSGGPQETQYF

d_gene: TRBD1
abundance: -
j_gene: TRBJ2-3
v_gene: TRBV6-4
CDR3nt: TGTGCCAGTCGGCGTTCCGGGACAGGGTGGACAGATACGCAGTATTTT
CDR3aa: CASRRSGTGWTDTQYF

d_gene: -
abundance: -
j_gene: TRBJ1-3
v_gene: TRBV30
CDR3nt: TGTGCCTGGAGTGTACAGGGAAACACCATATATTTT
CDR3aa: CAWSVQGNTIYF

d_gene: TRBD1
abundance: few
j_gene: TRBJ1-3
v_gene: TRBV5-1
CDR3nt: TGCGCCAGCAGCCCAGGACAGGGGGTAGTTGGAAACACCATATATTTT
CDR3aa: CASSPGQGVVGNTIYF

d_gene: -
abundance: once
j_gene: TRBJ2-7
v_gene: TRBV11-3
CDR3nt: TGTGCCAGCAGCTTAGACGGCTACGAGCAGTACTTC
CDR3aa: CASSLDGYEQYF

d_gene: TRBD2
abundance: -
j_gene: TRBJ2-1
v_gene: TRBV5-1
CDR3nt: TGCGCCAGCAGCTTGGCAAGCGGGGGAGTATACAATGAGCAGTTCTTC
CDR3aa: CASSLASGGVYNEQFF

d_gene: TRBD2
abundance: -
j_gene: TRBJ2-1
v_gene: TRBV5-1
CDR3nt: TGCGCCAGCAGCACCTCCCTAGCGGGGGGAAACAATGAGCAGTTCTTC
CDR3aa: CASSTSLAGGNNEQFF

d_gene: -
abundance: -
j_gene: TRBJ1-5
v_gene: TRBV5-6
CDR3nt: TGTGCCAGCAGTCGCAACAGGGCTGGTTCCAATCAGCCCCAGCATTTT
CDR3aa: CASSRNRAGSNQPQHF

d_gene: TRBD2
abundance: -
j_gene: TRBJ2-3
v_gene: TRBV15
CDR3nt: TGTGCCACCAGCACCATCCTGGCGGGGGGGCCAGATACGCAGTATTTT
CDR3aa: CATSTILAGGPDTQYF

d_gene: -
abundance: -
j_gene: TRBJ1-6
v_gene: TRBV11-3
CDR3nt: TGTGCCAGCAGCCTACAGGGAGCAGATTCACCCCTCCACTTT
CDR3aa: CASSLQGADSPLHF

d_gene: -
abundance: -
j_gene: TRBJ1-2
v_gene: TRBV25-1
CDR3nt: TGTGCCAGCGGCTCAGGGTCGCCCTATGGCTACACCTTC
CDR3aa: CASGSGSPYGYTF

d_gene: -
abundance: -
j_gene: TRBJ2-5
v_gene: TRBV5-1
CDR3nt: TGCGCCAGCAGCCCTAGCCCAGGGGTGGAGACCCAGTACTTC
CDR3aa: CASSPSPGVETQYF

d_gene: TRBD1
abundance: -
j_gene: TRBJ1-5
v_gene: TRBV7-2
CDR3nt: TGTGCCAGCAGCTCAGGGGGAACAAGGAGCAATCAGCCCCAGCATTTT
CDR3aa: CASSSGGTRSNQPQHF

d_gene: TRBD2
abundance: -
j_gene: TRBJ2-1
v_gene: TRBV7-9
CDR3nt: TGTGCCAGCAGCTTAGCGGGGGGGAGCAATGAGCAGTTCTTC
CDR3aa: CASSLAGGSNEQFF

d_gene: TRBD1
abundance: -
j_gene: TRBJ1-2
v_gene: TRBV11-2
CDR3nt: TGTGCCAGCAGAAGCCTTATGACAGGGGTCTATGGCTACACCTTC
CDR3aa: CASRSLMTGVYGYTF

d_gene: TRBD1
abundance: -
j_gene: TRBJ2-2
v_gene: TRBV5-1
CDR3nt: TGCGCCAGCAGCTTGGCGGTGGGACAGGGGGCCAGCGGGGAGCTGTTTTTT
CDR3aa: CASSLAVGQGASGELFF